This T cell receptor beta chain was identified in a study of technical replicates of blood from four donors. The CDR3 length is 14 residues. The V gene's germline CDR1 is MNHNY and CDR2 SVGAGI (reference sequence). V dropped 5 bases and J dropped 5; count of bases not matched to a gene: 6. Produced via immunoSEQ multiplex PCR; TCRdb's table is partial and in-frame only. The sample has roughly 87,000 clones; roughly 94% are singletons. This clone was recorded a few times. Sequenced input: T cells isolated from PBMCs. This chain connects TRBV6-6 to TRBJ1-2, with 9 nucleotides matching TRBD1. This TCR was recovered from a human donor in good health. In nucleotides, the CDR3 is TGTGCCAGCAGTGGGGACAGGGTTACATATGGCTACACCTTC. This encodes CASSGDRVTYGYTF.